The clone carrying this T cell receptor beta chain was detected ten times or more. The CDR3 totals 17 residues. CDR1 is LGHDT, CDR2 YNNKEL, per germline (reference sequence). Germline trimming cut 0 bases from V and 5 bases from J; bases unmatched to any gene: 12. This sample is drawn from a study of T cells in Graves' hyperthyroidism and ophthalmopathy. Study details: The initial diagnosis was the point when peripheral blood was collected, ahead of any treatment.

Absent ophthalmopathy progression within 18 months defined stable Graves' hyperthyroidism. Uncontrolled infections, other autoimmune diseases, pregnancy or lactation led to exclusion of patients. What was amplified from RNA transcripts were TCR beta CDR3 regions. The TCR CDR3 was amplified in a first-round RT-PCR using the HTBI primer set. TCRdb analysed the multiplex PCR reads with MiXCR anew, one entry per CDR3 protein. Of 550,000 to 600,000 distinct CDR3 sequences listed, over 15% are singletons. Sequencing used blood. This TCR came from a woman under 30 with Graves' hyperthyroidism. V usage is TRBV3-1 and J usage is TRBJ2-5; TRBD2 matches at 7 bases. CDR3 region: CASSQDWGRRGGETQYF. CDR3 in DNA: TGTGCCAGCAGCCAAGATTGGGGAAGGAGGGGAGGGGAGACCCAGTACTTC.